The entry below describes one TCR beta chain. As yet, its antigen is unknown. The PCR contained 60 Vbeta and 13 Jbeta primers. Source study methods: Later, roughly 80 million unique TCR beta chains were counted in an analysis, and roughly 11 million of them were shared. Only in-frame clones appear in the TCRdb table, and some are missing; sequencing was by immunoSEQ multiplex PCR. For V, J and clone size, that table is used; D and trimming come from the DNA. The data contain around 170,000 clones, 65% to 75% of them seen just once; the ten biggest clones take up approximately 1.4%. The data were obtained in a study of cytomegalovirus exposure and HLA in healthy donors. Whole-study findings and limits: Cytomegalovirus-associated TCR beta chains were listed, numbering 150 to 200. Specificity for CMV antigens was confirmed in vitro for a few of the CMV-associated chains.

The specimen was PBMCs. This TCR was recovered from a girl aged 5 to 17 in good health and CMV-seronegative.

The DNA of the CDR3 is TGTGCCAGCAGCTTCGGGACTAGCGTAGCAGAGACCCAGTACTTC. Translating it yields CASSFGTSVAETQYF. The rearrangement links TRBV7-2 to TRBJ2-5, with 10 bases identical to TRBD2. The CDR3 runs to 15 residues. Germline CDR1 SGHTA, CDR2 FQGNSA. V was pared by 3 bases and J by 4 bases, with 5 bases of the junction left unmatched.